The rows below give T cell receptor beta chains drawn from one sample of a study of molecular identifiers for immune sequencing clone quantification. MiXCR, run by TCRdb on the PCR reads, gives a single entry per CDR3 protein. There are about 500,000 distinct CDR3 sequences in the sample; roughly 24% occur only once, and around 0.8% lies in the top ten. The material sequenced was naive CD8+ T cells from blood, with Jurkat cell RNA spiked in. The receptors derive from a human donor in good health. Some libraries in this study had Jurkat cell RNA spiked in. The CDR3 runs from the conserved cysteine through the conserved F or W. A D gene is named only where the DNA matches it firmly. Clone size is given for some rows only: seen once, a few or many times, or a class if the clone is expanded.

d_call | j_call | clone_size | v_call | cdr3_nt | cdr3_aa
. | TRBJ2-6 | many | TRBV20-1 | TGCAGTGCACCCCGACCGAGCTCTGGGGCCAACGTCCTGACTTTC | CSAPRPSSGANVLTF
TRBD1 | TRBJ1-5 | few | TRBV28 | TGTGCCAGCAGGAAGTTAGGGGGCGTAGGCAATCAGCCCCAGCATTTT | CASRKLGGVGNQPQHF
TRBD1 | TRBJ2-7 | . | TRBV13 | TGTGCCAGCAGCTCGCACAGGGGGTCCTACGAGCAGTACTTC | CASSSHRGSYEQYF
. | TRBJ2-7 | . | TRBV6-2/TRBV6-3 | TGTGCCAGCAGTTACTCTGGATGGAACGAGCAGTACTTC | CASSYSGWNEQYF
TRBD1 | TRBJ2-7 | few | TRBV27 | TGTGCCAGCCTAAGGACAGGGCTCCACGAGCAGTACTTC | CASLRTGLHEQYF
. | TRBJ2-7 | . | TRBV6-2/TRBV6-3 | TGTACCAGCAGTTACCCGCGAGCCGGAAAACCATCCTACGAGCAGTACTTC | CTSSYPRAGKPSYEQYF
TRBD1 | TRBJ2-5 | many | TRBV11-2 | TGTGCCAGCAGCTTAGAAGGGGGCTGGCAAGAGACCCAGTACTTC | CASSLEGGWQETQYF
. | TRBJ1-1 | . | TRBV19 | TGTGCCAGTAGTATTAAGACAGCAAATGAAGCTTTCTTT | CASSIKTANEAFF
TRBD1 | TRBJ1-5 | . | TRBV2 | TGTGCCAGCAGTGAAGCGGGACAGCTCAATCAGCCCCAGCATTTT | CASSEAGQLNQPQHF
TRBD2 | TRBJ2-7 | . | TRBV10-3 | TGTGCCATCAGTGCCTCTAGCGGGGGGGCCTACGAGCAGTACTTC | CAISASSGGAYEQYF
. | TRBJ1-4 | few | TRBV30 | TGTGCCTGGAGTCCCCTCGGGGGGGAAAAACTGTTTTTT | CAWSPLGGEKLFF
. | TRBJ2-7 | many | TRBV25-1 | TGTGCCAGCAAAAAGGACACCTACGAGCAGTACTTC | CASKKDTYEQYF
TRBD2 | TRBJ2-5 | many | TRBV5-1 | TGCGCCAGCAGCAGAAATAGCGGGGGTTACCAAGAGACCCAGTACTTC | CASSRNSGGYQETQYF
TRBD2 | TRBJ2-5 | . | TRBV14 | TGTGCCAGCAGCCAAGAATTAGGCGGGAGGGCCGGAGAGACCCAGTACTTC | CASSQELGGRAGETQYF
TRBD2 | TRBJ2-7 | few | TRBV6-5 | TGTGCCAGCAGTTACTCGAGCGGGAGGAGCTCCTACGAGCAGTACTTC | CASSYSSGRSSYEQYF
. | TRBJ2-7 | many | TRBV27 | TGTGCCAGCAGACCTTTGGGGGCTTCCTACGAGCAGTACTTC | CASRPLGASYEQYF
. | TRBJ2-7 | . | TRBV29-1 | TGCAGCGTTCAGGCAGGTGGGGAGCAGTACTTC | CSVQAGGEQYF
TRBD1 | TRBJ1-1 | . | TRBV7-9 | TGTGCCAGCAGCTCCTGGGGGACAGGAATGAACACTGAAGCTTTCTTT | CASSSWGTGMNTEAFF